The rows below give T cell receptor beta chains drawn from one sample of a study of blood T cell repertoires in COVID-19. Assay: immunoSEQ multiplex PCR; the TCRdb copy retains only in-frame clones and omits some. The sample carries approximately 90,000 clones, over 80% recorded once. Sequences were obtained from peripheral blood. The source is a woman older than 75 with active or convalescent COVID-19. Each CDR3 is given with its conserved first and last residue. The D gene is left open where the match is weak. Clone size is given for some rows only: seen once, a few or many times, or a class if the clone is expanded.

CDR3nt: TGTGCCAGCAGGAGCGACAGGCCCTTCTATGGCTACACCTTC; CDR3aa: CASRSDRPFYGYTF; d_gene: .; j_gene: TRBJ1-2; v_gene: TRBV6-5; abundance: .
CDR3nt: TGTGCCAGCAGAAACAGGGGTGTCACCGGGGAGCTGTTTTTT; CDR3aa: CASRNRGVTGELFF; d_gene: TRBD1; j_gene: TRBJ2-2; v_gene: TRBV2; abundance: .
CDR3nt: TGTGCCAGTAGTATACCCTTCCCGGGACAGGGTGGAGAGACCCAGTACTTC; CDR3aa: CASSIPFPGQGGETQYF; d_gene: TRBD1; j_gene: TRBJ2-5; v_gene: TRBV19; abundance: .
CDR3nt: TGCGCCAGCAGCTTGTCCCAGCTAGACAGCGCAACTAATGAAAAACTGTTTTTT; CDR3aa: CASSLSQLDSATNEKLFF; d_gene: .; j_gene: TRBJ1-4; v_gene: TRBV5-1; abundance: once
CDR3nt: TGTGCCAGCAGCCTAGCGGGAGGGTACGGGGAGCTGTTTTTT; CDR3aa: CASSLAGGYGELFF; d_gene: TRBD2; j_gene: TRBJ2-2; v_gene: TRBV28; abundance: .
CDR3nt: TGTGCCAGCAGTCTAATAGGTCGGACCAGGGCTCCCTACAATGAGCAGTTCTTC; CDR3aa: CASSLIGRTRAPYNEQFF; d_gene: .; j_gene: TRBJ2-1; v_gene: TRBV28; abundance: .
CDR3nt: TGTGCCAGCAGGGAACGGGCTAGCGGCTCTACTAGCACAGATACGCAGTATTTT; CDR3aa: CASRERASGSTSTDTQYF; d_gene: TRBD2; j_gene: TRBJ2-3; v_gene: TRBV6-1; abundance: few
CDR3nt: TGTGCCAGCAGCCCCGGGACTAGCGGGGGGTTGGCTACGCAGTATTTT; CDR3aa: CASSPGTSGGLATQYF; d_gene: TRBD2; j_gene: TRBJ2-3; v_gene: TRBV5-5; abundance: .
CDR3nt: TGTGCCAGCAGCTCTCCAGGGCTTCCCTCCTACACCTTC; CDR3aa: CASSSPGLPSYTF; d_gene: .; j_gene: TRBJ1-2; v_gene: TRBV5-4; abundance: .
CDR3nt: TGTGCCAGTAGTATCGAGGCTAGCGAGTACAATGAGCAGTTCTTC; CDR3aa: CASSIEASEYNEQFF; d_gene: .; j_gene: TRBJ2-1; v_gene: TRBV19; abundance: few
CDR3nt: TGCGCCAGCAGCTTTATAGGGACAGGGAACTACGAGCAGTACTTC; CDR3aa: CASSFIGTGNYEQYF; d_gene: TRBD1; j_gene: TRBJ2-7; v_gene: TRBV5-1; abundance: .
CDR3nt: TGCGCCAGCAGTGAGAAACTAGCGGGAAAGGAAAATGAGCAGTTCTTC; CDR3aa: CASSEKLAGKENEQFF; d_gene: TRBD2; j_gene: TRBJ2-1; v_gene: TRBV10-2; abundance: .
CDR3nt: TGTGCCAGCAGCTTTGGCACCTCATATGGCTACACCTTC; CDR3aa: CASSFGTSYGYTF; d_gene: .; j_gene: TRBJ1-2; v_gene: TRBV5-6; abundance: .
CDR3nt: TGTGCCAGTAGTATCGGAGAGAACACTGAAGCTTTCTTT; CDR3aa: CASSIGENTEAFF; d_gene: .; j_gene: TRBJ1-1; v_gene: TRBV19; abundance: .
CDR3nt: TGTGCCAGCAGCCAAGGTCAGAATAATTCACCCCTCCACTTT; CDR3aa: CASSQGQNNSPLHF; d_gene: .; j_gene: TRBJ1-6; v_gene: TRBV3-1/TRBV3-2; abundance: .
CDR3nt: TGCGCCAGCAGCTTGACAGGAAACGGATCACCCCTCCACTTT; CDR3aa: CASSLTGNGSPLHF; d_gene: .; j_gene: TRBJ1-6; v_gene: TRBV5-1; abundance: .
CDR3nt: TGCGCCAGCAGCTTGGAGGGTATTAGCGGGGGCCAGAACACCGGGGAGCTGTTTTTT; CDR3aa: CASSLEGISGGQNTGELFF; d_gene: TRBD2; j_gene: TRBJ2-2; v_gene: TRBV5-1; abundance: .
CDR3nt: TGCAGTGCTAGTGGCCTAAACACAGATACGCAGTATTTT; CDR3aa: CSASGLNTDTQYF; d_gene: .; j_gene: TRBJ2-3; v_gene: TRBV20-1; abundance: .
CDR3nt: TGTGCCAGCAGCGCCCAGGGGGAAATAGGCACCGGGGAGCTGTTTTTT; CDR3aa: CASSAQGEIGTGELFF; d_gene: TRBD1; j_gene: TRBJ2-2; v_gene: TRBV9; abundance: .
CDR3nt: TGTGCCAGCACTCCCGGGGTCCTCTCTGGGGCCAACGTCCTGACTTTC; CDR3aa: CASTPGVLSGANVLTF; d_gene: .; j_gene: TRBJ2-6; v_gene: TRBV2; abundance: .
CDR3nt: TGTGCCAGCAGTTTAATGGCAAACATTCAGTACTTC; CDR3aa: CASSLMANIQYF; d_gene: .; j_gene: TRBJ2-4; v_gene: TRBV12-3/TRBV12-4; abundance: .
CDR3nt: TGTGCCAGCAGTCAGGGTCGTGATCAGCCCCAGCATTTT; CDR3aa: CASSQGRDQPQHF; d_gene: .; j_gene: TRBJ1-5; v_gene: TRBV6-5; abundance: .
CDR3nt: TGTGCCAGCACCAAAACGCGGGACAGGGTCACAGATACGCAGTATTTT; CDR3aa: CASTKTRDRVTDTQYF; d_gene: TRBD1; j_gene: TRBJ2-3; v_gene: TRBV9; abundance: .
CDR3nt: TGCGCCAGCAGCTTGGCCACATGGCAGGGAATGAAGTACTTC; CDR3aa: CASSLATWQGMKYF; d_gene: .; j_gene: TRBJ2-7; v_gene: TRBV5-1; abundance: .
CDR3nt: TGTGCCAGCAGTGAGTCCGTGGGCCAGACCACCGGGGAGCTGTTTTTT; CDR3aa: CASSESVGQTTGELFF; d_gene: .; j_gene: TRBJ2-2; v_gene: TRBV2; abundance: .
CDR3nt: TGTGCCACGCAAGGGGCATACACTGAAGCTTTCTTT; CDR3aa: CATQGAYTEAFF; d_gene: .; j_gene: TRBJ1-1; v_gene: TRBV5-4; abundance: .
CDR3nt: TGTGCCAGTAGAAACCCAGCAGGGAATCTTGTGAACACTGAAGCTTTCTTT; CDR3aa: CASRNPAGNLVNTEAFF; d_gene: .; j_gene: TRBJ1-1; v_gene: TRBV19; abundance: .
CDR3nt: TGTGCCACCAGCCGGGACAGGAATGAAAAACTGTTTTTT; CDR3aa: CATSRDRNEKLFF; d_gene: TRBD1; j_gene: TRBJ1-4; v_gene: TRBV11-2; abundance: .
CDR3nt: TGTGCCAGCAGCTCGACTAGCGGAGCGCAAGAGACCCAGTACTTC; CDR3aa: CASSSTSGAQETQYF; d_gene: TRBD2; j_gene: TRBJ2-5; v_gene: TRBV7-2; abundance: .